Below, 8 T cell receptor beta chains from the same sample are listed, as sequenced in a study of T-cell memory formation after mild COVID-19. TCRdb processed the 5' RACE reads anew with MiXCR; each CDR3 protein has one entry. The table shows about 130,000 distinct CDR3 sequences, with roughly 24% occurring only once. The sample consisted of PBMCs or a T cell subset sorted from them (not recorded which). All receptors derive from an adult woman who had mild COVID-19 (a few samples of this study predate the infection). Cell type and time point are not known.

This clonotype was counted only a few times. The rearrangement links TRBV7-3 to TRBJ2-1; 15 nucleotides agree with TRBD2. Unmatched junction bases numbered 1, after V lost 3 bases and J lost 7 bases. There are 15 residues in the CDR3. Germline V CDR1 and CDR2: SGHTA, FQGTGA. CDR3 nucleotides: TGTGCCAGCAGCTTCGGGACTAGCGGGAGGAATGAGCAGTTCTTC. Its protein product is CASSFGTSGRNEQFF. Together with reference TRBV7-3 and TRBJ2-1, the CDR3 gives the full variable domain: GAGVSQTPSNKVTEKGKYVELRCDPISGHTALYWYRQSLGQGPEFLIYFQGTGAADDSGLPNDRFFAVRPEGSVSTLKIQRTERGDSAVYLCASSFGTSGRNEQFFGPGTRLTVL.

The chain links TRBV9 to TRBJ2-3, with 7 bases aligning to TRBD2. The CDR3 length is 14 residues. J was trimmed by 3 bases and V by 1 base; bases with no gene match: 2. Looked up from germline, CDR1 is SGDLS and CDR2 is YYNGEE. CDR3 protein: CASSVSGDTDTQYF. The CDR3 nucleotides are TGTGCCAGCAGCGTAAGCGGGGATACAGATACGCAGTATTTT.

This chain connects TRBV12-3 or TRBV12-4 to TRBJ2-1; 13 positions agree with TRBD2. The ends lost 10 bases at V and 6 bases at J; junction bases unmatched: 9. The CDR3 is 15 residues long. CDR3 sequence: CAISRTSGSLNEQFF. The CDR3 DNA is TGTGCCATAAGCAGGACTAGCGGGAGCCTCAATGAGCAGTTCTTC.

The V and J genes are TRBV7-9 and TRBJ2-1, with D possibly TRBD1 on 6 matching bases. The CDR3 extends over 14 amino acids. The V gene lost 4 bases and the J gene lost 9 bases, with 16 bases spanning the gap. Germline CDR1 reads SEHNR; CDR2 reads FQNEAQ (reference sequence). The CDR3 region has the DNA TGTGCCAGCAGCTCACGGGTGGGGGCGAGTGAGCAGTTCTTC. As protein: CASSSRVGASEQFF.

The chain has TRBV6-2 or TRBV6-3 and TRBJ1-1; D is ambiguous. CDR1 and CDR2 (germline): MNHEY, SVGEGT. Trimming pared 7 bases from V and 1 base from J, leaving 16 bases between. The CDR3 runs to 15 residues. CDR3 in DNA: TGTGCCAGCAACCTATCCTGGCGGTCGAACACTGAAGCTTTCTTT. Its protein is CASNLSWRSNTEAFF.

This clonotype was seen more than once but under ten times. V and J are TRBV15 and TRBJ2-1; TRBD2 might be the D (5 bases). From germline, CDR1 is LNHNV and CDR2 YYDKDF (reference sequence). Trimming took off 0 bases at V and 4 bases at J, with 19 bases between the two ends. The CDR3 sequence is 18 residues long. The CDR3, as DNA: TGTGCCACCAGCAGAGACCTTGGGGTTAGCGTGATATACAATGAGCAGTTCTTC. Its translation: CATSRDLGVSVIYNEQFF.

This clonotype appeared a few times. This chain connects TRBV5-1 to TRBJ1-5; D is perhaps TRBD1 (5 bases). This CDR3 region has 13 residues. V was shortened by 0 bases and J by 11 bases, with 12 bases between the two germline ends. Looked up from germline, CDR1 is SGHRS and CDR2 is YFSETQ. In DNA form, the CDR3 reads TGCGCCAGCAGCTTGGCCGTCGGGGCTGCCCAGCATTTT. Amino acid sequence: CASSLAVGAAQHF.

The rearrangement joins TRBV6-1 to TRBJ1-2; TRBD1 matches at 7 bases. Germline-derived CDR1 and CDR2 are MNHNS and SASEGT. This CDR3 region has 15 residues. V gave up 1 base and J gave up 8 bases; unmatched junction bases: 10. The CDR3 loop reads CASSEEDRSPGGYTF. CDR3 in DNA: TGTGCCAGCAGTGAAGAGGACAGGTCCCCGGGGGGCTACACCTTC.